The TCR beta chain described here comes from a study of blood T cell repertoires in COVID-19. Study background: Sites across the United States, Italy and Spain contributed samples from acute and convalescent COVID-19. T cells, B-cell-depleted T cells, or PBMCs provided the cDNA or gDNA that served as material.

This CDR3 is built from 14 residues. CDR1 LGHDT and CDR2 YNNKEL come from the germline V gene (reference sequence). The V gene lost 0 bases and the J gene lost 2 bases, with 7 bases spanning the gap. Authors' methods: Cell counts per sample came from amplifying reference gene primers. Using immunoSEQ multiplex PCR, the repertoire was profiled, and TCRdb retains in-frame clones only, with some absent. D and trimming were read from the DNA, whereas the V and J calls and clone size are those reported in that table. The top ten clones hold roughly 5.4% of a sample with more than 65,000 clones, around four fifths of them seen once.

Material: peripheral blood. This receptor was taken from a man in his fifties with active COVID-19. The V gene is TRBV3-1 (or the pseudogene TRBV3-2), the J gene TRBJ1-2, with D perhaps matching TRBD1 (5 bases). In DNA form, the CDR3 reads TGTGCCAGCAGCCAAGATGCAGGGAACTATGGCTACACCTTC. Its translation is CASSQDAGNYGYTF.